A selection of T cell receptor beta chains follows, all from one sample in a study of graft-versus-host responses after intestinal transplantation. Measured with immunoSEQ multiplex PCR; TCRdb has only the in-frame clones, and not every one. The sample includes 60,000 to 90,000 clones, roughly 88% seen only once; the top ten take approximately 1.3%. These receptors are not linked to any known antigen. Sequenced here: unstimulated CD8+ T cells sorted from spleen or lymph node cells, sampled before intestinal transplant. Receptor source: a human donor who received an intestinal transplant. Both conserved end residues are part of each CDR3. Fields, in order: CDR3 length, V gene, CDR3 protein.

15,TRBV7-6,CASSLSTSAYNEQFF
13,TRBV6-1,CASSLSGFGELFF
13,TRBV27,CASSLTINTEAFF
15,TRBV7-9,CASTPPGSSSTEAFF
14,TRBV5-6,CASSFAGGWETQYF
17,TRBV4-1,CASSQERIPESNNEQFF
13,TRBV29-1,CSAPSGSTDTQYF
15,TRBV11-2,CASSQGQGRTWGYTF
14,TRBV6-4,CASSVVPGGAEAFF
17,TRBV7-6,CASSSHIEEGTNEKLFF
15,TRBV11-2,CASSPGQGAYNEQFF
13,TRBV6-1,CATTFTMNTEAFF
11,TRBV6-6,CASTLGVEQYF
14,TRBV9,CASSPPGVRNEQFF
15,TRBV4-2,CASSQDGAGTDTQYF
13,TRBV5-6,CASSLGRVNGYTF
11,TRBV12-5,CATGTSNEQFF
15,TRBV7-9,CASSTGQASGTEAFF
15,TRBV27,CASSLGGSPNSPLHF
12,TRBV13,CASSLGRFEAFF
17,TRBV10-3,CAISESVGDREYYEQYF
12,TRBV6-6,CASSQGGAEAFF
15,TRBV7-8,CASSLLVPFNYGYTF
14,TRBV11-3,CASSLAANTGELFF
13,TRBV7-9,CASTGTKSYEQYF
14,TRBV4-1,CASSPGGAGYGYTF
15,TRBV9,CASSLPGTITDTQYF
13,TRBV5-1,CASSLDTTYEQYF
16,TRBV13,CASSLGDTASTDTQYF
15,TRBV6-6,CASSYSEGLIQPQHF
10,TRBV27,CASGLGGLHF
15,TRBV11-2,CASSLGRASTDTQYF
15,TRBV13,CASSLGPGEGTEAFF
15,TRBV13,CASSPPSLAGNTIYF
12,TRBV13,CASRKPSGEQYF
13,TRBV5-6,CASSPGTVETQYF
14,TRBV6-5,CASSPRQGAGGYTF
14,TRBV5-4,CASSLGGPGYGYTF
15,TRBV29-1,CSVGPGTSSTDTQYF
13,TRBV4-2,CASSQDPGREQYF
15,TRBV7-8,CASSRGGVGAGEQFF
16,TRBV7-2,CASSLNGQEISYEQYF
15,TRBV19,CASSTEGGPYNEQFF
15,TRBV2,CASSEALTSIDEQYF
12,TRBV7-8,CASSLSGAEAFF
16,TRBV6-4,CASSDRPGGHNSPLHF
17,TRBV7-2,CASSLVPWPSSTDTQYF